These 2 T cell receptor beta chains came from one sample sequenced in a study of radiotherapy plus CTLA-4 blockade in lung cancer. Assay used: immunoSEQ multiplex PCR; TCRdb lists only in-frame clones, some missing. The sample lists approximately 50,000 clones; around four fifths were seen once. Specimen: peripheral blood, collected from a patient treated with radiotherapy plus ipilimumab. These receptors were obtained from a human donor with non-small cell lung cancer whose response to radiotherapy plus ipilimumab could not be evaluated.

The chain links TRBV12-5 to TRBJ1-5; TRBD1 matches at 9 bases. The CDR3 has 15 residues. V lost 6 bases, J lost 4 bases, and 7 bases stayed unmatched. CDR1 is LGHNT, CDR2 FRNRAP, per germline. CDR3: CASGMDRGGNQPQHF. DNA for the CDR3: TGTGCTAGTGGCATGGACAGGGGAGGAAATCAGCCCCAGCATTTT.

The rearrangement uses TRBV6-6 and TRBJ1-1; TRBD1 matches at 8 bases. Germline-derived CDR1 and CDR2 are MNHNY and SVGAGI (reference sequence). This CDR3 is built from 13 residues. In nucleotides, the CDR3 is TGTGTGGCGACAGGAACAGGGGGCACTGAAGCTTTCTTT. Protein sequence: CVATGTGGTEAFF.